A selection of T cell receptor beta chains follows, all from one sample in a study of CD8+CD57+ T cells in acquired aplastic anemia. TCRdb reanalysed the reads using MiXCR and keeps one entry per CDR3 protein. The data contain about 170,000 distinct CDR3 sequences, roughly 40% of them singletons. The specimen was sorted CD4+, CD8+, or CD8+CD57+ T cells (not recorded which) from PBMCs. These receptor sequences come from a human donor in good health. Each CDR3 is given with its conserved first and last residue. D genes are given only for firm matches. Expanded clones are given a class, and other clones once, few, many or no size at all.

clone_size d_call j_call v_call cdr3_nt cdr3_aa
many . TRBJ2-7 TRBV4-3 TGCGCCAGCAGCCAGCGCACAGGGAAGTACGAGCAGTACTTC CASSQRTGKYEQYF
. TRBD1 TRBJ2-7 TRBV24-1 TGTGCCACCAGTGATTCGGGACAGGCGTACTACGAGCAGTACTTC CATSDSGQAYYEQYF
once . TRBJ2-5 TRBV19 TGTGCCAGTAGCGGGCGCCCCCGAGAGACCCAGTACTTC CASSGRPRETQYF
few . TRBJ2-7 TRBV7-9 TGTGCCAGCAGATCAGGACTCTCCTACGAGCAGTACTTC CASRSGLSYEQYF
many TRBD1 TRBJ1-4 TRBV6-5 TGTGCCAGCAGTTACCTGGGACAGGGTCGGGAAAAACTGTTTTTT CASSYLGQGREKLFF
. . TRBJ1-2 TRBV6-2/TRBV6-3 TGTGCCAGCAGCCCAGGTCTCTCTAACTATGGCTACACCTTC CASSPGLSNYGYTF
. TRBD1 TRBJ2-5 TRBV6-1 TGTGCCATCAGTGAGGCAGGGGGCAGGGGAGAGACCCAGTACTTC CAISEAGGRGETQYF
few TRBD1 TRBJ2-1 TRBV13 TGTGCCAGCAGCCCGACGCCGACAGGGATTGTGTCCACTGGGGATGAGCAGTTCTTC CASSPTPTGIVSTGDEQFF
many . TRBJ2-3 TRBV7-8 TGTGCCAGCAGCATAGACACAGATACGCAGTATTTT CASSIDTDTQYF
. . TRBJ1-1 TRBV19 TGTGCCAGTAGTGGTGAGGCCTGGAACACTGAAGCTTTCTTT CASSGEAWNTEAFF
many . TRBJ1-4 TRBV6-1 TGTGCCGTCAAAGAGCGGGGGTCTGAAAAACTGTTTTTT CAVKERGSEKLFF
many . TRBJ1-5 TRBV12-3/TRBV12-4 TGTGCCAGCAGACTTAACGGTTGGGGCAATCAGCCCCAGCATTTT CASRLNGWGNQPQHF
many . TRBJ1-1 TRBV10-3 TGTGCCATACAAGGGGGGGGAACTGAAGCTTTCTTT CAIQGGGTEAFF
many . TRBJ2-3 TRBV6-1 TGTGCCAGCACCTCCGGTTATGCAGATACGCAGTATTTT CASTSGYADTQYF
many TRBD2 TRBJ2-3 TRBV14 TGTGCCAGCAGCCAGGCTAGCGGGTACTCCTCATATACGCAGTATTTT CASSQASGYSSYTQYF
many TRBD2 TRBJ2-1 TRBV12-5 TGTGCTAGTGGTTTGCGGCTAGCGGGGGTCTACAATGAGCAGTTCTTC CASGLRLAGVYNEQFF
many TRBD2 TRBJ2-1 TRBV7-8 TGTGCCAGCAGCTGGAGTCGACTAGCGGTTGACAATGAGCAGTTCTTC CASSWSRLAVDNEQFF
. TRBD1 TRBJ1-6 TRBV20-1 TGCAGTGCTAGAATTATCGGGACAGGCAATTCACCCCTCCACTTT CSARIIGTGNSPLHF
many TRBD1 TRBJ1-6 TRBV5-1 TGCGCCAGCAGCTTAGGACAGGGATATAGCTCCTATAATTCACCCCTCCACTTT CASSLGQGYSSYNSPLHF
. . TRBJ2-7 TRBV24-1 TGTGCCACCAGTGATTCAGGGCAGGGACCCTACGAGCAGTACTTC CATSDSGQGPYEQYF
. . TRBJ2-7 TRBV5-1 TGCGCCAGCAGCCCGGGAACAGCCGGAGGGTACTACGAGCAGTACTTC CASSPGTAGGYYEQYF
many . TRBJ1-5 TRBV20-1 TGCAGTGCGCCCCCTCGGGGAGGGATAAGCAATCAGCCCCAGCATTTT CSAPPRGGISNQPQHF
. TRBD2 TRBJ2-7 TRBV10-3 TGTGTCATCGCCGGGACTAGCGGGAGGACGACATACGAGCAGTACTTC CVIAGTSGRTTYEQYF
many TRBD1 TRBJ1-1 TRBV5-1 TGCGCCAGCAGCTCTGGCAGGGGGCTTTACACTGAAGCTTTCTTT CASSSGRGLYTEAFF
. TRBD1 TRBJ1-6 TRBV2 TGTGCCAGCCGCAGGGGACAGGGGACTTCACCCCTCCACTTT CASRRGQGTSPLHF
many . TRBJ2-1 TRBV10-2 TGCGCCAGCAGTGAGTCGGTGGGAGGTGAGCAGTTCTTC CASSESVGGEQFF
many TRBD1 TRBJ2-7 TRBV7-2 TGTGCCAGCAGACACAGGGGGTACAACGAGCAGTACTTC CASRHRGYNEQYF
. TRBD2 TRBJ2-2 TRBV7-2 TGTGCCAGCAGCCCTCTTGGGGGGGGGACCGGGGAGCTGTTTTTT CASSPLGGGTGELFF
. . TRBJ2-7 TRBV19 TGTGCCAGTAGTCAGGAGATCTCCTACGAGCAGTACTTC CASSQEISYEQYF
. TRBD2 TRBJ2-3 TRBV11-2 TGTGCCAGCAGCTCAAGCGGACTAGCGGGGGGGACTTATAGCACAGATACGCAGTATTTT CASSSSGLAGGTYSTDTQYF
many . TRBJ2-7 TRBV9 TGTGCCAGCAGCGCGACAGGAATGACCTACGAGCAGTACTTC CASSATGMTYEQYF
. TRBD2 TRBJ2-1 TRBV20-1 TGCAGTGCTAGCCCCGGACTAGCGGGGGGTAATGAGCAGTTCTTC CSASPGLAGGNEQFF
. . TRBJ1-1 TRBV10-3 TGTGCCATCAGTGAGGGTCACCCCGGACGGTTGAACACTGAAGCTTTCTTT CAISEGHPGRLNTEAFF
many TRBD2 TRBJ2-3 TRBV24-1 TGTGCCACCAGTGATTCCCCCGGACTAGCGGGCCTTACAGATACGCAGTATTTT CATSDSPGLAGLTDTQYF
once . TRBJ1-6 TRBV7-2 TGTGCCACCAGTTTGTCCAGCCCATTAGGTTCACCCCTCCACTTT CATSLSSPLGSPLHF
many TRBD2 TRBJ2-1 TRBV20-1 TGCAGTGCGGATTTGAGCGGGGTTGAGGTTTCCTACAATGAGCAGTTCTTC CSADLSGVEVSYNEQFF
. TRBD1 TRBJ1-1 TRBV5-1 TGCGCCAGCAGCTTGGAGACAGGGAGCACTGAAGCTTTCTTT CASSLETGSTEAFF
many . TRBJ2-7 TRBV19 TGTGCCAGTAGTATTTCGCAGGGAGAGCAGTACTTC CASSISQGEQYF
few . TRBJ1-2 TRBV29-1 TGCAGCGTTGAATTGGACAGAGGCTATGGCTACACCTTC CSVELDRGYGYTF
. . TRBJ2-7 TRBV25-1 TGTGCCAGCAGTGAAGCAGGGATCACGGACGAGCAGTACTTC CASSEAGITDEQYF
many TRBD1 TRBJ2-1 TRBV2 TGTGCCAGCAGTGACCGGGACAGAACCTACAATGAGCAGTTCTTC CASSDRDRTYNEQFF
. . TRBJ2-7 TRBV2 TGTGCCAGCAGTTTATCACAGGGAATATTCTACGAGCAGTACTTC CASSLSQGIFYEQYF
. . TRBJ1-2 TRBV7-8 TGTGCCAGCAGCTTAAATCGACAGGCTGGCTACACCTTC CASSLNRQAGYTF
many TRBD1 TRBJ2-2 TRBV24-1 TGTGCCACCAGCATGGACAGGTGGAACACCGGGGAGCTGTTTTTT CATSMDRWNTGELFF
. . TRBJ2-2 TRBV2 TGTGCCAGCAGAGACAGTATACTGGCCGGGGAGCTGTTTTTT CASRDSILAGELFF
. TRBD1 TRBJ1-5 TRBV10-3 TGTGCCAGCACCCGCTCGGGACAGGGCGGCTACGAGCATTTT CASTRSGQGGYEHF
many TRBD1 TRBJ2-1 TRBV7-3 TGTGCCAGCAGCTCCTCAGGGGGTATGGGCTACAATGAGCAGTTCTTC CASSSSGGMGYNEQFF
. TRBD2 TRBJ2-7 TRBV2 TGTGCCAGCAGTGAGGCGGGAGGGCCTACCGAGCAGTACTTC CASSEAGGPTEQYF
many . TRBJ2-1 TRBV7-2 TGTGCCAGCAGCCGCACTGGTGGGAATGAGCAGTTCTTC CASSRTGGNEQFF
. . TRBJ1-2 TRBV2 TGTGCCAGCAGTCAAGGGCCAGGGACGGTCCACACCTTC CASSQGPGTVHTF